Below, 21 T cell receptor beta chains from the same sample are listed, as sequenced in a study of cytomegalovirus exposure and HLA in healthy donors. Vbeta (60) and Jbeta (13) primers were used in the PCR. This table comes from immunoSEQ multiplex PCR, and its TCRdb copy is limited to in-frame clones, with some not included. The sample has approximately 190,000 clones, approximately 80% seen once; the top ten hold over 2%. The sequenced sample was PBMCs. The receptors here all came from a woman in her fifties or sixties in good health and CMV-seropositive.

The chain has TRBV2 and TRBJ1-2; D is uncertain. With 7 bases removed from V and 4 bases from J, the gap between germline ends came to 19 bases. Germline CDR1 is SNHLY and CDR2 is FYNNEI. The CDR3 spans 15 residues. Written as DNA, the CDR3 is TGTGCCAGCACCAGCCTGGAGGGCTCCCTCTATGGCTACACCTTC. This encodes CASTSLEGSLYGYTF. The full variable domain, completed using reference TRBV2 and TRBJ1-2, is EPEVTQTPSHQVTQMGQEVILRCVPISNHLYFYWYRQILGQKVEFLVSFYNNEISEKSEIFDDQFSVERPDGSNFTLKIRSTKLEDSAMYFCASTSLEGSLYGYTFGSGTRLTVV.

V usage is TRBV15 and J usage is TRBJ2-5; 7 bases match TRBD2. CDR1 LNHNV and CDR2 YYDKDF come from the germline V gene (reference sequence). V dropped 2 bases and J dropped 1; count of bases not matched to a gene: 1. The length of the CDR3 is 14 residues. The CDR3: CATSRSSGQETQYF. In DNA, the CDR3 is TGTGCCACCAGCAGATCTAGCGGCCAAGAGACCCAGTACTTC.

With respect to this clone: In the same sample, other DNA sequences code for this CDR3. The chain is built from TRBV5-1 and TRBJ1-5; TRBD1 matches at 9 bases. V shed 4 bases, J shed 4 bases, and the junction held 6 bases outside the gene matches. The length of the CDR3 is 15 residues. Germline assignment: CDR1 SGHRS and CDR2 YFSETQ. The CDR3 region has the DNA TGCGCCAGCAGCCTGACGACAGGGGGTAATCAGCCCCAGCATTTT. It encodes CASSLTTGGNQPQHF. The variable domain in full, completed from reference TRBV5-1 and TRBJ1-5, reads KAGVTQTPRYLIKTRGQQVTLSCSPISGHRSVSWYQQTPGQGLQFLFEYFSETQRNKGNFPGRFSGRQFSNSRSEMNVSTLELGDSALYLCASSLTTGGNQPQHFGDGTRLSIL.

The chain has TRBV7-3 and TRBJ1-1, with 7 positions matching TRBD1. Germline V gene data show CDR1 as SGHTA and CDR2 as FQGTGA. The V and J ends lost 5 bases and 1 base, in that order; junction bases with no gene match: 7. CDR3 length: 15 amino acids. The CDR3 DNA sequence: TGTGCCAGCAGCGCAACAGGGGATCCGAACACTGAAGCTTTCTTT. This gives the protein CASSATGDPNTEAFF.

This chain connects TRBV28 to TRBJ1-2; D not certain. Looked up from germline, CDR1 is MDHEN and CDR2 is SYDVKM. This CDR3 is 14 amino acids long. Trimming took off 2 bases at V and 4 bases at J, with 11 bases between the two ends. CDR3 bases: TGTGCCAGCAGTTTAACGGGGAATCCCTATGGCTACACCTTC. This gives the protein CASSLTGNPYGYTF.

This rearrangement joins TRBV7-2 to TRBJ2-5; 10 positions match TRBD2. Germline V gene data show CDR1 as SGHTA and CDR2 as FQGNSA. After removal of 4 bases from V and 13 bases from J, the junction contained 9 bases not matched to a gene. The CDR3 runs 13 residues. The CDR3 coding sequence is TGTGCCAGCAGCTCCCTTAGCGGGGGGCAGGCGTACTTC. It translates to CASSSLSGGQAYF.

This clone has more than one count but fewer than ten. Other DNA sequences in this specimen translate into the identical CDR3. The chain uses TRBV4-1 and TRBJ1-2, with D uncertain. Trimming took 0 bases from V and 2 from J, leaving 10 bases between them. Germline V CDR1 and CDR2: MGHRA, YSYEKL. The CDR3 loop spans 15 amino acids. The CDR3 here is CASSQDSGINYGYTF. The CDR3 DNA sequence: TGCGCCAGCAGCCAAGATTCAGGCATAAACTATGGCTACACCTTC.

The rearrangement links TRBV7-3 to TRBJ2-2, with D hard to call. The V and J ends lost 1 base and 7 bases respectively, with 4 bases between them. The CDR3 extends over 12 amino acids. The V gene's germline CDR1 is SGHTA and CDR2 FQGTGA. CDR3 nucleotide sequence: TGTGCCAGCAGCTTAAGAGTCGGGGAGCTGTTTTTT. As protein: CASSLRVGELFF. Full variable domain (missing parts from reference TRBV7-3 and TRBJ2-2): GAGVSQTPSNKVTEKGKYVELRCDPISGHTALYWYRQSLGQGPEFLIYFQGTGAADDSGLPNDRFFAVRPEGSVSTLKIQRTERGDSAVYLCASSLRVGELFFGEGSRLTVL.

The CDR3 DNA reads as TGTGCCAGCAGGGGCGGGGGGGCCTTCGGGACAGATACGCAGTATTTT. Translated, it gives CASRGGGAFGTDTQYF. The V and J genes are TRBV6-4 and TRBJ2-3; 9 bases fit TRBD2. The V gene's germline CDR1 is MRHNA and CDR2 SNTAGT. Germline trimming cut 6 bases from V and 3 bases from J; bases unmatched to any gene: 10. The CDR3 has 16 amino acids.

CDR3 amino acids: CAIRVQGGTDTQYF. The CDR3 DNA is TGTGCCATCAGGGTACAGGGGGGAACAGATACGCAGTATTTT. The V call is TRBV10-3, the J call TRBJ2-3; 8 nucleotides match TRBD1. The CDR3 totals 14 residues. CDR1 and CDR2 from the germline V gene are ENHRY and SYGVKD. The junction had 5 bases not matched to a gene; V was cut back by 6 bases and J by 3 bases.

This chain joins TRBV9 and TRBJ1-5; D is undetermined. The CDR3 length is 14 residues. V was trimmed by 4 bases and J by 4 bases, leaving 12 bases between them. The germline gives CDR1 SGDLS, CDR2 YYNGEE. CDR3 residues: CASSPTPGNQPQHF. CDR3 DNA: TGTGCCAGCAGCCCCACCCCGGGGAATCAGCCCCAGCATTTT.

This chain links TRBV7-9 with TRBJ1-4; D might be TRBD1 (5 bases). The germline V and J ends were trimmed by 2 bases and 4 bases, with 11 bases remaining between them. CDR1 and CDR2 (germline): SEHNR, FQNEAQ (reference sequence). The CDR3 extends over 15 amino acids. The CDR3 nucleotides are TGTGCCAGCAGCTTATTTGGGGCAGATAATGAAAAACTGTTTTTT. Protein product: CASSLFGADNEKLFF.

J is TRBJ2-3 and V is TRBV7-6; weak D call: TRBD1 (6 bases). Trimming shortened V by 5 bases and J by 4 bases, and 13 bases separated the two germline ends. The CDR3 is made up of 14 amino acids. CDR1 is SGHVS and CDR2 is FNYEAQ in the germline V gene. The CDR3 is CASSLTGIPDTQYF. The CDR3 bases are TGTGCCAGCAGCCTTACAGGGATTCCAGATACGCAGTATTTT.

This clone was observed a handful of times. The V and J genes are TRBV6-6 and TRBJ1-2, with TRBD1 identical over 11 bases. In germline, CDR1 is MNHNY, CDR2 SVGAGI (reference sequence). The J segment lost 4 bases and the V segment lost 10 bases, leaving 5 bases of the junction unmatched. The length of the CDR3 is 13 residues. DNA for the CDR3: TGTGCCACCTCCGGGACAGGGGGCTATGGCTACACCTTC. This encodes CATSGTGGYGYTF.

The genes are TRBV7-2 and TRBJ2-3; 9 bases align to TRBD2. After removal of 5 bases from V and 0 bases from J, the junction contained 9 bases not matched to a gene. Germline V gene data show CDR1 as SGHTA and CDR2 as FQGNSA. This CDR3 is built from 17 residues. The CDR3 sequence is CASSPSGGPRSTDTQYF. The CDR3 region has the DNA TGTGCCAGCAGCCCGAGCGGGGGGCCCCGTAGCACAGATACGCAGTATTTT. Drawing the rest from reference TRBV7-2 and TRBJ2-3, the complete variable domain is GAGVSQSPSNKVTEKGKDVELRCDPISGHTALYWYRQSLGQGLEFLIYFQGNSAPDKSGLPSDRFSAERTGGSVSTLTIQRTQQEDSAVYLCASSPSGGPRSTDTQYFGPGTRLTVL.

V and J are TRBV19 and TRBJ2-3, with D tentatively TRBD2 (7 bases). Trimming cost V 5 bases and J 5 bases, with 23 bases left between them. This CDR3 spans 17 amino acids. Per the germline V gene, CDR1 is LNHDA and CDR2 is SQIVND (reference sequence). CDR3 in DNA: TGTGCCAGTAGTGCTACCAGTGGGGGGGCCCTGGGAGATACGCAGTATTTT. It translates to CASSATSGGALGDTQYF.

This clone was recorded once. The gene calls are TRBV27 and TRBJ2-7; D possibly corresponds to TRBD2 (6 bases). CDR3 length: 13 residues. CDR1 is MNHEY and CDR2 is SMNVEV in the germline V gene (reference sequence). Between the trimmed V and J ends, which lost 10 bases and 2 bases, there was a span of 15 bases. The CDR3 loop reads CATSPGLPYEQYF. As DNA, the CDR3 is TGTGCCACCTCCCCAGGACTACCCTACGAGCAGTACTTC.

The rearrangement links TRBV18 to TRBJ2-7; 9 nucleotides match TRBD1. Unmatched junction bases numbered 18, after V lost 8 bases and J lost 7 bases. The germline gives CDR1 KGHSH, CDR2 LQKENI. The length of the CDR3 is 16 residues. CDR3: CASQSLIGTGTGEQYF. In DNA, the CDR3 is TGTGCCAGCCAAAGCTTAATCGGGACAGGGACGGGGGAGCAGTACTTC.

This chain connects TRBV5-4 to TRBJ1-6, with D possibly being TRBD1 (6 bases). Germline V gene sequence: CDR1 SGHNT, CDR2 YYREEE (reference sequence). V was clipped by 1 base and J by 0 bases, with 14 bases between them. The CDR3 is 18 residues long. For the CDR3, the DNA is TGTGCCAGCAGCTTGACGAGGGGGGGAAGCTCCTATAATTCACCCCTCCACTTT. This translates into CASSLTRGGSSYNSPLHF.

In this sample, this clone turned up many times. The gene calls are TRBV7-2 and TRBJ2-3; maybe TRBD2 (5 bases). Deletions cut 6 bases from V and 2 bases from J, with 12 bases between. Germline V gene lookup returns CDR1 SGHTA and CDR2 FQGNSA. The CDR3 contains 14 residues. The CDR3 loop reads CASRQRTHTDTQYF. DNA for the CDR3: TGTGCCAGCAGGCAGCGGACCCACACAGATACGCAGTATTTT.

V and J are TRBV9 and TRBJ2-2, with a weak D call TRBD1 (6 bases). Trimming removed 4 bases at V and 5 bases at J, with 9 bases between. The germline CDR1 and CDR2 sequences are SGDLS and YYNGEE. The CDR3 consists of 13 residues. The CDR3 DNA follows: TGTGCCAGCAGCCCAAGGGGGACCGGGGAGCTGTTTTTT. This encodes CASSPRGTGELFF.